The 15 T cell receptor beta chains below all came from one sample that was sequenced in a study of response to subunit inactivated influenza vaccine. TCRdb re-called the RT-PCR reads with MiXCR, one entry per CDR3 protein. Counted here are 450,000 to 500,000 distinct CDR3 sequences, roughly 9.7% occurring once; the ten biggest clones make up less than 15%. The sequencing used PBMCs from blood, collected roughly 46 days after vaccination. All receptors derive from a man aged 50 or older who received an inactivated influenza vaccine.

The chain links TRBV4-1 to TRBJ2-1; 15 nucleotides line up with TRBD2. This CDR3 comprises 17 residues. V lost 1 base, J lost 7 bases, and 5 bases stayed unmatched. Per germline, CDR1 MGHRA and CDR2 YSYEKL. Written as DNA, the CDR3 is TGCGCCAGCAGCCAAGCGGGACTAGCGGGGGGAATTAATGAGCAGTTCTTC. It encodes CASSQAGLAGGINEQFF.

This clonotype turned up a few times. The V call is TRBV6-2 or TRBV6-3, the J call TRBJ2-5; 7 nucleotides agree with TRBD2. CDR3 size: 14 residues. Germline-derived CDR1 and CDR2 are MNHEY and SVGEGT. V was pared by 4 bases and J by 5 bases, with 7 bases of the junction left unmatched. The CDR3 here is CASSWTGAGETQYF. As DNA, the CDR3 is TGTGCCAGCAGTTGGACGGGAGCGGGGGAGACCCAGTACTTC.

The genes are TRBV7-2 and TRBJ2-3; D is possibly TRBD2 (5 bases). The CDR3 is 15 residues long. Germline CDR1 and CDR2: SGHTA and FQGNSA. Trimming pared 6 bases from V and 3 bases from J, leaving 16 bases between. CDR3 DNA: TGTGCCAGCAGTTCGAAGAGGGCGAGTACAGATACGCAGTATTTT. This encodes CASSSKRASTDTQYF. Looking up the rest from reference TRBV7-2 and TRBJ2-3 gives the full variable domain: GAGVSQSPSNKVTEKGKDVELRCDPISGHTALYWYRQSLGQGLEFLIYFQGNSAPDKSGLPSDRFSAERTGGSVSTLTIQRTQQEDSAVYLCASSSKRASTDTQYFGPGTRLTVL.

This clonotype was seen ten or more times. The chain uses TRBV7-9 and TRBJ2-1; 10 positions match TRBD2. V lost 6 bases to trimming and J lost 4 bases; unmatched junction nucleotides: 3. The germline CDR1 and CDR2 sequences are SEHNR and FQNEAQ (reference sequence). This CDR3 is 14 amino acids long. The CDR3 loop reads CASSPSGSYNEQFF. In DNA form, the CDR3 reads TGTGCCAGCAGTCCTAGCGGGAGTTACAATGAGCAGTTCTTC.

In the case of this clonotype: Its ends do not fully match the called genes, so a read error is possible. CDR3 nucleotides: TGTGCCACCAGCTTAATGATATCCTCGCGGGAGGGATCAGATACGCAGTATTTT. It yields the protein CATSLMISSREGSDTQYF. This chain links TRBV7-6 with TRBJ2-3; 9 nucleotides line up with TRBD2. The germline CDR1 and CDR2 sequences are SGHVS and FNYEAQ. The CDR3 length is 18 residues.

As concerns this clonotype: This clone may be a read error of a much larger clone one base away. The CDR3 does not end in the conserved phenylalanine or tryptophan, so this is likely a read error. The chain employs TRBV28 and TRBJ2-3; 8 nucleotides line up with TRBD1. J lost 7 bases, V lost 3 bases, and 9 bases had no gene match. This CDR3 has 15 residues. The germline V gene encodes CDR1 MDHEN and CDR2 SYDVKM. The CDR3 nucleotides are TGTGCCAGCAGTTTCCGGACAGGGCGGACCAATACGCAGTATTCT. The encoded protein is CASSFRTGRTNTQYS.

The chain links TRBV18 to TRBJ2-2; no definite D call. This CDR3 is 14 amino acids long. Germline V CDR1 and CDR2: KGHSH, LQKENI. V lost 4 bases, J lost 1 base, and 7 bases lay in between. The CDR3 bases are TGTGCCAGCTCACGTTTCGGGAACACCGGGGAGCTGTTTTTT. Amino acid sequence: CASSRFGNTGELFF. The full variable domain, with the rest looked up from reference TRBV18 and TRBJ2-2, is NAGVMQNPRHLVRRRGQEARLRCSPMKGHSHVYWYRQLPEEGLKFMVYLQKENIIDESGMPKERFSAEFPKEGPSILRIQQVVRGDSAAYFCASSRFGNTGELFFGEGSRLTVL.

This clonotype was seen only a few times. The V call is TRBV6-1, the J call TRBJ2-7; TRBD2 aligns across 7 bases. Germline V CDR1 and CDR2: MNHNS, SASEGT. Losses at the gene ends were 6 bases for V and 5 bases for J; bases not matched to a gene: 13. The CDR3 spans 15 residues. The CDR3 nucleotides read TGTGCCAGCAGGGGGACTTGGCGGGAGACGAACGAGCAGTACTTC. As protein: CASRGTWRETNEQYF.

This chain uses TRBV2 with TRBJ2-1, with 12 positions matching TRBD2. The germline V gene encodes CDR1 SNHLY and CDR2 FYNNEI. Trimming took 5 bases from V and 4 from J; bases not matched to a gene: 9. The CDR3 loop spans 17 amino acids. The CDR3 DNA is TGTGCCAGCAGTCGCCCGACTAGCGGGGGACAATACAATGAGCAGTTCTTC. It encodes CASSRPTSGGQYNEQFF.

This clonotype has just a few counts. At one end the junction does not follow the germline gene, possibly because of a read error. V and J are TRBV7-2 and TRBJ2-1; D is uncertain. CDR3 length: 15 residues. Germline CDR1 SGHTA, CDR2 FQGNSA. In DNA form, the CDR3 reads TGTGCCAGCAGCGCCCAGACGTCGCATGACAATGAGCGGTTCTTC. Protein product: CASSAQTSHDNERFF.

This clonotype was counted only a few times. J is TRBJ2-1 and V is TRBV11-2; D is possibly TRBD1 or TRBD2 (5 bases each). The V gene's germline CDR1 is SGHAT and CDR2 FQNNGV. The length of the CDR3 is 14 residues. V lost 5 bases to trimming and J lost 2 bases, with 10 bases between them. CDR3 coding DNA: TGTGCCAGCAGCCAGGGACGGGCCTACAATGAGCAGTTCTTC. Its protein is CASSQGRAYNEQFF.

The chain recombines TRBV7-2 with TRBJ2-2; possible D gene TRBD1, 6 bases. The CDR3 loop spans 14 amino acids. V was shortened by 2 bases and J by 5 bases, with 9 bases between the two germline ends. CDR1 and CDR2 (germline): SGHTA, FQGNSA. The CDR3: CASSLWQGTGELFF. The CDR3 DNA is TGTGCCAGCAGCTTATGGCAGGGGACCGGGGAGCTGTTTTTT.

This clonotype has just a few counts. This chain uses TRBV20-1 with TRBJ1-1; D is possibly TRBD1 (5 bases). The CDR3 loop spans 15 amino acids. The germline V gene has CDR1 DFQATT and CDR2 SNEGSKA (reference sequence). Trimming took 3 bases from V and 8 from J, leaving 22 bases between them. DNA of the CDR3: TGCAGTGCTAGCGACCACGCCCGTGGGACGAGGGAAGCTTTCTTT. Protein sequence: CSASDHARGTREAFF.

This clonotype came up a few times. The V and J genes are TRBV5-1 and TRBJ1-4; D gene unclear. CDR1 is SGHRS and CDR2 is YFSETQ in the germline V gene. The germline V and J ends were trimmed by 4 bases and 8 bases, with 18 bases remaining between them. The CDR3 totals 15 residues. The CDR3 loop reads CASSLSRANGEKLFF. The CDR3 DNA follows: TGCGCCAGCAGCCTGTCCCGGGCGAACGGCGAAAAACTGTTTTTT.

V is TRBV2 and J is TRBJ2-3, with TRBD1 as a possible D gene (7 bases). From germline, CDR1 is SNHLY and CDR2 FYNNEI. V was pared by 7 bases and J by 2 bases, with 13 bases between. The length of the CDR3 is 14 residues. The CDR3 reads CASKPGGPTDTQYF. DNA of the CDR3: TGTGCCAGCAAGCCAGGGGGGCCCACAGATACGCAGTATTTT.